The 24 T cell receptor beta chains reported below all come from one sample, sequenced in a study of T cell responses to AZD1222 COVID-19 vaccine. The repertoire was sequenced with immunoSEQ multiplex PCR; TCRdb's copy has only in-frame clones and lacks some. The table has some 180,000 clones, around 94% seen once. Source: peripheral blood, taken 28 days after the second AZD1222 dose. The receptors originated from an adult who received the AZD1222 COVID-19 vaccine.

The gene calls are TRBV2 and TRBJ1-1; D possibly corresponds to TRBD1 (5 bases). This CDR3 contains 18 residues. Trimming took 2 bases from V and 5 from J, leaving 24 bases between them. The germline gives CDR1 SNHLY, CDR2 FYNNEI. The CDR3 nucleotides are TGTGCCAGCAGTGAACCTACGGACATCAGGGTTGGAATTACTGAAGCTTTCTTT. It translates to CASSEPTDIRVGITEAFF.

The J gene is TRBJ1-1, the V gene TRBV7-2; the match to TRBD1 covers 7 bases. CDR1 and CDR2 (germline): SGHTA, FQGNSA. The CDR3 loop spans 12 amino acids. Trimming removed 5 bases from V and 6 bases from J; junction bases left unmatched: 3. The CDR3 is CASSPTGAEAFF. As DNA, the CDR3 is TGTGCCAGCAGCCCAACAGGGGCTGAAGCTTTCTTT.

The rearrangement joins TRBV7-9 to TRBJ2-7; D perhaps matches TRBD1 (6 bases). V was clipped by 5 bases and J by 12 bases, with 20 bases between them. The CDR3 is 13 amino acids. Germline CDR1 is SEHNR and CDR2 is FQNEAQ (reference sequence). CDR3 region: CASSPTETGPGYF. CDR3 in DNA: TGTGCCAGCAGCCCTACGGAGACAGGCCCCGGGTACTTC.

This clone was found once. The chain recombines TRBV18 with TRBJ1-4; D is unclear. This CDR3 contains 15 residues. The germline gives CDR1 KGHSH, CDR2 LQKENI. With 6 bases removed from V and 2 bases from J, the gap between germline ends came to 13 bases. The CDR3 DNA reads as TGTGCCAGCTCTCAGGAACCGGGGACTAATGAAAAACTGTTTTTT. It yields the protein CASSQEPGTNEKLFF. The variable domain in full, completed from reference TRBV18 and TRBJ1-4, reads NAGVMQNPRHLVRRRGQEARLRCSPMKGHSHVYWYRQLPEEGLKFMVYLQKENIIDESGMPKERFSAEFPKEGPSILRIQQVVRGDSAAYFCASSQEPGTNEKLFFGSGTQLSVL.

The chain couples TRBV5-5 to TRBJ1-1; D unresolved. In germline, CDR1 is SGHKS, CDR2 YYEKEE (reference sequence). CDR3 size: 11 residues. V dropped 2 bases and J dropped 5 bases, with 4 bases sitting between them. The CDR3 sequence is CASSFSTEAFF. CDR3 nucleotide sequence: TGTGCCAGCAGCTTTTCGACTGAAGCTTTCTTT.

This clone has just one count. The J gene is TRBJ2-5, the V gene TRBV6-2 or TRBV6-3; D is uncertain. The V end was cut by 5 bases, the J end by 1 base, with 17 bases between. CDR3 length: 16 residues. CDR1 and CDR2 (germline): MNHEY, SVGEGT. DNA of the CDR3: TGTGCCAGCAGTCCCCCCCCGGCTATTACCCAAGAGACCCAGTACTTC. It yields the protein CASSPPPAITQETQYF.

This sequence joins TRBV4-1 and TRBJ1-5; D is uncertain. V was clipped by 1 base and J by 1 base, with 8 bases between them. The CDR3 runs 15 residues. The germline V gene has CDR1 MGHRA and CDR2 YSYEKL. CDR3 loop: CASSQVSRSNQPQHF. The CDR3 DNA reads as TGCGCCAGCAGCCAAGTTTCTAGAAGCAATCAGCCCCAGCATTTT.

The chain combines TRBV7-9 with TRBJ2-7; the D is unclear. The CDR3 extends over 13 amino acids. Germline V gene lookup returns CDR1 SEHNR and CDR2 FQNEAQ (reference sequence). Trimming pared 6 bases from V and 6 bases from J, leaving 15 bases between. CDR3 bases: TGTGCCAGCAGAACACCCGCTGGGCGCGAGCAGTACTTC. Its protein product is CASRTPAGREQYF. Full variable domain (outside the CDR3, taken from reference TRBV7-9 and TRBJ2-7): DTGVSQNPRHKITKRGQNVTFRCDPISEHNRLYWYRQTLGQGPEFLTYFQNEAQLEKSRLLSDRFSAERPKGSFSTLEIQRTEQGDSAMYLCASRTPAGREQYFGPGTRLTVT.

CDR3 DNA: TGTGCCAGTAGTGGTCTAAGGACAGGGGGGCGGCCCCAGCATTTT. Encoded protein: CASSGLRTGGRPQHF. This sequence joins TRBV19 and TRBJ1-5; 10 bases match TRBD1. The CDR3 is 15 amino acids. Unmatched junction bases numbered 10, after V lost 5 bases and J lost 9 bases. The germline V gene has CDR1 LNHDA and CDR2 SQIVND (reference sequence).

V is TRBV7-8 and J is TRBJ1-4; perhaps TRBD1 as D (6 bases). Germline assignment: CDR1 SGHVS and CDR2 FQNEAQ. The V and J ends lost 1 base and 8 bases respectively, with 17 bases between them. The CDR3 covers 16 residues. CDR3 amino acids: CASSLGDTRGWEKLFF. The CDR3 coding sequence is TGTGCCAGCAGCTTAGGGGACACCAGAGGGTGGGAAAAACTGTTTTTT.

V gene TRBV3-1 (or the pseudogene TRBV3-2) combines with J gene TRBJ2-5, with 7 bases that match TRBD1. The CDR3 totals 17 residues. The germline CDR1 and CDR2 sequences are LGHDT and YNNKEL (reference sequence). The ends lost 1 base at V and 4 bases at J; junction bases unmatched: 12. CDR3 in DNA: TGTGCCAGCAGCCAAGTGAGGGGGCTCGGGTTTACAGAGACCCAGTACTTC. Translated, it gives CASSQVRGLGFTETQYF.

This clone was detected only once. This chain connects TRBV30 to TRBJ1-1, with 7 bases lining up with TRBD1. CDR3 length equals 15 residues. From germline, CDR1 is GTSNPN and CDR2 SVGIG (reference sequence). With V trimmed by 4 bases and J by 4 bases, 12 bases remained unmatched. The CDR3 reads CAWTFGGQLGTEAFF. CDR3 DNA sequence: TGTGCCTGGACGTTCGGGGGACAGCTAGGCACTGAAGCTTTCTTT.

The chain is built from TRBV4-2 and TRBJ2-7, with D maybe TRBD2 (6 bases). Germline CDR1 reads LGHNA; CDR2 reads YNFKEQ. Trimming took off 0 bases at V and 3 bases at J, with 15 bases between the two ends. The CDR3 totals 16 residues. CDR3 nucleotides: TGTGCCAGCAGCCAAGATCTGGCTAGCGCAAACTACGAGCAGTACTTC. It encodes CASSQDLASANYEQYF.

This rearrangement joins TRBV7-9 to TRBJ1-1; TRBD1 matches at 7 bases. Trimming at V came to 4 bases and at J to 14 bases, leaving 7 bases not matched to a gene. CDR1 and CDR2 from the germline V gene are SEHNR and FQNEAQ (reference sequence). This CDR3 is 11 amino acids long. The CDR3 DNA reads TGTGCCAGCAGCTCCGCCGCCAGGGGGTTCTTT. Residues: CASSSAARGFF.

The rearrangement uses TRBV5-1 and TRBJ2-5; D is undetermined. The CDR3 is 12 residues long. Germline loops: CDR1 SGHRS, CDR2 YFSETQ. Trimming cost V 6 bases and J 4 bases, with 10 bases left between them. CDR3 sequence: CASTFPGETQYF. CDR3 coding DNA: TGCGCCAGCACCTTCCCGGGAGAGACCCAGTACTTC.

V and J are TRBV18 and TRBJ1-2, with D uncertain. The CDR3 spans 16 residues. Trimming took off 3 bases at V and 0 bases at J, with 14 bases between the two ends. CDR1 is KGHSH, CDR2 LQKENI, per germline. In nucleotides, the CDR3 is TGTGCCAGCTCACCCCCCGGACGGGATGCTAACTATGGCTACACCTTC. Its protein product is CASSPPGRDANYGYTF.

V and J are TRBV18 and TRBJ1-2; D is possibly TRBD1 (5 bases). The V gene's germline CDR1 is KGHSH and CDR2 LQKENI. V lost 2 bases and J 8 bases, leaving 9 bases between the germline ends. The CDR3 contains 12 residues. CDR3 sequence reads: CASSPGGSGYTF. The CDR3 coding sequence is TGTGCCAGCTCACCAGGGGGAAGCGGCTACACCTTC.

This clone appeared once. V is TRBV15 and J is TRBJ2-3, with 12 bases fitting TRBD2. The V gene's germline CDR1 is LNHNV and CDR2 YYDKDF (reference sequence). After removal of 1 base from V and 0 bases from J, the junction contained 5 bases not matched to a gene. The CDR3 runs to 18 residues. The CDR3 region is CATSRGLAGASSTDTQYF. CDR3 DNA: TGTGCCACCAGCAGAGGACTAGCGGGGGCCTCTAGCACAGATACGCAGTATTTT. The whole variable domain, remainder taken from reference TRBV15 and TRBJ2-3, is DAMVIQNPRYQVTQFGKPVTLSCSQTLNHNVMYWYQQKSSQAPKLLFHYYDKDFNNEADTPDNFQSRRPNTSFCFLDIRSPGLGDTAMYLCATSRGLAGASSTDTQYFGPGTRLTVL.

The chain combines TRBV30 with TRBJ1-1; 10 nucleotides align to TRBD1. This CDR3 is built from 15 residues. CDR1 and CDR2 from the germline V gene are GTSNPN and SVGIG (reference sequence). After removal of 0 bases from V and 4 bases from J, the junction contained 5 bases not matched to a gene. CDR3: CAWSVGTGVGTEAFF. CDR3 nucleotide sequence: TGTGCCTGGAGTGTAGGGACAGGGGTGGGCACTGAAGCTTTCTTT.

This chain connects TRBV10-2 to TRBJ1-1; 7 positions agree with TRBD1. The J segment lost 1 base and the V segment lost 4 bases, leaving 9 bases of the junction unmatched. Germline assignment: CDR1 WSHSY and CDR2 SAAADI. The length of the CDR3 is 16 residues. CDR3 nucleotide sequence: TGCGCCAGCAGTGCTTGGGACAGTTCGGGGAACACTGAAGCTTTCTTT. This gives the protein CASSAWDSSGNTEAFF.

J is TRBJ1-3 and V is TRBV11-2; D gene uncertain. The germline V gene encodes CDR1 SGHAT and CDR2 FQNNGV. The CDR3 contains 17 residues. V was pared by 2 bases and J by 0 bases, with 14 bases between. The CDR3 region is CASSLWIELSSGNTIYF. CDR3 bases: TGTGCCAGCAGCTTATGGATCGAGCTCTCCTCTGGAAACACCATATATTTT.

This chain links TRBV7-2 with TRBJ1-4, with a tentative D call TRBD1 (6 bases). This CDR3 contains 15 residues. Per germline, CDR1 SGHTA and CDR2 FQGNSA. Trimming left V 1 base short and J 5 bases short, with 11 bases between. The CDR3: CASSLDPGQNEKLFF. CDR3 nucleotide sequence: TGTGCCAGCAGCTTAGACCCCGGACAGAATGAAAAACTGTTTTTT.

The chain combines TRBV20-1 with TRBJ2-3; perhaps D is TRBD1 or TRBD2 (5 bases each). Trimming stripped 3 bases from V and 4 bases from J, with 20 bases between. This CDR3 contains 16 residues. Germline V gene sequence: CDR1 DFQATT, CDR2 SNEGSKA (reference sequence). CDR3 nucleotides: TGCAGTGCTAGTTCTGGGACGGCCGTTTTCGCAGATACGCAGTATTTT. Protein product: CSASSGTAVFADTQYF.

The rearrangement joins TRBV12-3 or TRBV12-4 to TRBJ1-1; 9 nucleotides line up with TRBD1. This CDR3 is 13 amino acids long. The V gene end was trimmed by 7 bases and the J gene end by 8 bases; junction bases not matched to a gene: 8. The CDR3 loop reads CASIFTGGAEAFF. Here the CDR3 DNA reads TGTGCCAGCATATTCACAGGGGGCGCCGAAGCTTTCTTT.